This paragraph reports one TCR beta chain. This sample was included in a study of blood T cell repertoires in COVID-19. About the study: COVID-19 samples, acute and convalescent, were from the United States, Italy and Spain. PBMCs, B-cell-depleted T cells, or T cells were the source of the cDNA or gDNA that made up the material.

How the authors handled the data: For nucleated cells, counts were estimated from reference gene primer amplification. Assay: immunoSEQ multiplex PCR; the TCRdb copy retains only in-frame clones and omits some. The DNA gave D and trimming, while V, J and clone size come from that table. The repertoire includes 390,000 or so clones, 90% of them detected once, and approximately 7% sits in the top ten. The receptor comes from a young man with active or convalescent COVID-19. Sequencing was done on a sample of peripheral blood.

The CDR3 DNA follows: TGTGCCAGCAGCCACAGATCCAGCTCGGGCGAGCAGTACTTC. Translated: CASSHRSSSGEQYF. The chain couples TRBV3-1 (or the pseudogene TRBV3-2) to TRBJ2-7; no clear D. The CDR3 sequence is 14 residues long. The germline CDR1 and CDR2 sequences are LGHDT and YNNKEL (reference sequence). Between the trimmed V and J ends, which lost 3 bases and 6 bases, there was a span of 15 bases.